This note documents a single T cell receptor beta chain sequence. The second PCR ran about 6 to 12 cycles with a sample-barcoded 5' primer and J-beta primers. Tagging of each cDNA molecule was performed by a template-switch adaptor with 12 random nucleotides. MiXCR was run by TCRdb on the 5' RACE reads, yielding one entry per CDR3 protein. Here the sample spans 700,000 or so distinct CDR3 sequences, approximately 22% being singletons. The entry originates in a study of blood T cells in healthy people across ages. Sequencing input: blood. This clonotype originated in a man aged 65 to 79 in good health.

CDR3 protein: CASSLGQEQETQYF. The CDR3 DNA reads as TGCGCCAGCAGCTTGGGACAGGAACAAGAGACCCAGTACTTC. This chain joins TRBV5-1 and TRBJ2-5, with a possible D match to TRBD1 (6 bases). The germline CDR1 and CDR2 sequences are SGHRS and YFSETQ. The CDR3 consists of 14 residues. Trimming removed 0 bases at V and 2 bases at J, with 8 bases between. Supplemented by reference TRBV5-1 and TRBJ2-5, the full variable domain reads KAGVTQTPRYLIKTRGQQVTLSCSPISGHRSVSWYQQTPGQGLQFLFEYFSETQRNKGNFPGRFSGRQFSNSRSEMNVSTLELGDSALYLCASSLGQEQETQYFGPGTRLLVL.